Many counts were recorded for the clone carrying this T cell receptor beta chain. Its antigen is unidentified. The CDR3 covers 15 residues. Trimming removed 5 bases at V and 3 bases at J, with 20 bases between. The germline V gene encodes CDR1 GTSNPN and CDR2 SVGIG (reference sequence). The data were obtained in a study of Graves' ophthalmopathy and Graves' hyperthyroidism. Study results and caveats: The model flagged ophthalmopathy progression at more than 60% sensitivity and 72.22% specificity.

Amplified TCR beta CDR3 regions were obtained using RNA transcripts as template. An initial RT-PCR round employing HTBI primers preceded a second-round multiplex PCR. TCRdb recomputed calls from the multiplex PCR reads with MiXCR, one row per CDR3 protein. The sample consists of hundreds of thousands of distinct CDR3 sequences, roughly 21% of them appearing once. This TCR derives from a young woman with stable Graves' hyperthyroidism. This rearrangement joins TRBV30 to TRBJ2-7, with D tentatively TRBD1 (5 bases). The sequencing sample was made of peripheral blood. The CDR3 region has the DNA TGTGCCTGGGACCATACGTTAGGACACCGCTACGAGCAGTACTTC. It codes for CAWDHTLGHRYEQYF.